The rows below give T cell receptor beta chains drawn from one sample of a study of blood T cell repertoires in COVID-19. TCRdb's copy holds only in-frame clones and misses some; the assay was immunoSEQ multiplex PCR. The profile covers about 180,000 clones, with 87% appearing a single time and around 1.2% taken by the ten largest. Source material: PBMCs or T cells enriched from blood (not recorded which). These receptors originate from a human donor with acute COVID-19. The donor label of this sample is uncertain. CDR3s leave out the opening cysteine and the closing phenylalanine or tryptophan.

>TRBJ2-7|TRBV3-1/TRBV3-2|14
ASSQRTRDRGYEQY
>TRBJ1-2|TRBV6-2/TRBV6-3|11
ASSSPDRRGYT
>TRBJ1-1|TRBV18|11
ASSQSSNTEAF
>TRBJ1-1|TRBV29-1|10
SGTGKVTEAF
>TRBJ2-1|TRBV11-2|11
ASSLVRGGEQF
>TRBJ1-4|TRBV11-2|12
ASSLQAGGEKLF
>TRBJ1-1|TRBV3-1/TRBV3-2|14
ASSQDGPGVDTEAF
>TRBJ1-5|TRBV6-2/TRBV6-3|16
ASSYWKDRVASGQPQH
>TRBJ1-1|TRBV19|11
ASRGGHPLEAF
>TRBJ2-3|TRBV11-2|14
ASSLDLAGRTDTQY
>TRBJ2-4|TRBV18|13
ASRQGYEAKNIQY
>TRBJ1-2|TRBV10-3|12
AISDPSRWEGYT
>TRBJ2-2|TRBV7-9|11
ASSSSVTPELF
>TRBJ2-7|TRBV6-2/TRBV6-3|15
ASSYASAGRTSYEQY
>TRBJ1-2|TRBV6-4|16
ASSRNSDRVIAYYGYT
>TRBJ1-4|TRBV30|12
AWTPQGLNEKLF
>TRBJ1-1|TRBV27|13
ASSLSGGLNTEAF
>TRBJ1-2|TRBV2|11
ASSVGGYDGYT
>TRBJ2-1|TRBV9|13
ASSAGTGTYNGQF
>TRBJ2-1|TRBV6-2/TRBV6-3|12
ASSPFTSPLEQF
>TRBJ2-7|TRBV3-1/TRBV3-2|12
ASSQVDQAHEQY
>TRBJ2-3|TRBV4-2|10
ASSQGGDTQY
>TRBJ1-1|TRBV9|13
ASSGSTGSNTEAF
>TRBJ2-3|TRBV30|13
AWTEGTLSTDTQY
>TRBJ1-2|TRBV5-8|14
ASRRTGQILPSGYT
>TRBJ2-3|TRBV27|10
ASRQGIGTQY
>TRBJ2-3|TRBV11-1|10
ASSPSGDTQY
>TRBJ2-5|TRBV6-9|9
ASSPAYRQY
>TRBJ1-2|TRBV30|11
AWSVKGGYGYT
>TRBJ1-1|TRBV5-6|12
ASSLGRVNTEAF
>TRBJ1-3|TRBV7-9|14
ASRPLRGPPGNTIY
>TRBJ1-6|TRBV19|13
ASRLQTGVNSPLH
>TRBJ2-1|TRBV7-3|13
ASSSGGRQGNEQF
>TRBJ2-5|TRBV30|12
AWSVGVSEETQY
>TRBJ1-3|TRBV3-1/TRBV3-2|14
ASSSRTGRLGNTIY
>TRBJ1-5|TRBV21-1|14
ASSGGVGESNQPQH
>TRBJ2-3|TRBV24-1|12
ATSEPYRGDTQY
>TRBJ1-2|TRBV6-5|13
ASSYSGQGGYGYT
>TRBJ1-4|TRBV18|13
ASSPPGQFNEKLF
>TRBJ2-2|TRBV19|14
ASSKRGGYNTGELF
>TRBJ2-7|TRBV6-5|9
ASSYSSEQY
>TRBJ1-3|TRBV5-5|15
ASSLAVFRSSGNTIY
>TRBJ1-1|TRBV28|15
ASSLWWARTADTEAF
>TRBJ2-7|TRBV12-5|14
ASGLVLGAGSDEQY
>TRBJ1-6|TRBV24-1|12
ATSDFSEGSPLH
>TRBJ2-3|TRBV9|14
ASSLSGGGPGDTQY
>TRBJ1-6|TRBV6-5|12
ASKWQNYNSPLH
>TRBJ2-5|TRBV19|10
ASSSGPGAQY
>TRBJ1-2|TRBV19|10
ASRDRPYGYT
>TRBJ2-5|TRBV7-2|15
ASSLPYNRDHQETQY
>TRBJ2-1|TRBV4-1|14
ASSQGRGSTGNEQF
>TRBJ1-2|TRBV12-3/TRBV12-4|11
ASSYDRGSGYT